The rows below give T cell receptor beta chains drawn from one sample of a study of OX40 agonist ivuxolimab in advanced cancers. Profiled with immunoSEQ multiplex PCR; TCRdb holds only in-frame clones, not every one. This sample has around 69,000 clones, with about 88% found just once. Material: CD4+ or CD8+ T cells sorted from blood, obtained in a trial of the OX40 agonist ivuxolimab. Every receptor here comes from an adult with an advanced solid tumor such as melanoma, head and neck, liver or kidney cancer. The CDR3 runs from the conserved cysteine through the conserved F or W. The D gene is left open where the match is weak. Clone size is stated in some rows and not others, as once, few, many or a class when expanded.

>-|TRBD2|TRBV6-5|TRBJ2-1
TGTGCCAGCAGTCCAGCGGGAGCCCGTAGAGTTGAGCAGTTCTTC
CASSPAGARRVEQFF
>-|-|TRBV11-1|TRBJ2-2
TGTGCCAGCAGCCCTATCACCGGGGAGCTGTTTTTT
CASSPITGELFF
>-|-|TRBV7-3|TRBJ1-1
TGTGCCAGCAGCTTACGGTACGGAGCTTTCTTT
CASSLRYGAFF
>-|TRBD2|TRBV7-6|TRBJ2-7
TGTGCCAGCAGCTTAGGAGTGGGCGGGAGTGGGTACGAGCAGTACTTC
CASSLGVGGSGYEQYF
>-|-|TRBV6-1|TRBJ1-2
TGTGCCAGCAGTAGGCGGGACAAATCTAACTATGGCTACACCTTC
CASSRRDKSNYGYTF
>-|-|TRBV28|TRBJ1-5
TGTGCCAGCAGGGGGGACACAGCGAAGCCCCAGCATTTT
CASRGDTAKPQHF
>-|TRBD1|TRBV2|TRBJ2-2
TGTGCCAGCAGTCCCGGGACAGCTAACACCGGGGAGCTGTTTTTT
CASSPGTANTGELFF
>once|-|TRBV30|TRBJ1-1
TGTGCCTGGAGTCCCGACAGCACTGAAGCTTTCTTT
CAWSPDSTEAFF
>once|TRBD2|TRBV19|TRBJ2-5
TGTGCCAGTAGTCCTAGCGGGAGGGCCGCCCAGTACTTC
CASSPSGRAAQYF
>-|-|TRBV6-1|TRBJ2-2
TGTGCCAGCCGAAGACTCCCCGCGAACACCGGGGAGCTGTTTTTT
CASRRLPANTGELFF
>-|TRBD1|TRBV5-1|TRBJ1-4
TGCGCCAGCAGCCACGGGACAGGGGATGAAAAACTGTTTTTT
CASSHGTGDEKLFF
>-|TRBD1|TRBV5-1|TRBJ2-5
TGCGCCAGCAGTGAGACAGGGGCACAAGAGACCCAGTACTTC
CASSETGAQETQYF
>-|TRBD2|TRBV19|TRBJ2-5
TGTGCCAGTAGTAACCTAGCGGGAGGGGGGGAGACCCAGTACTTC
CASSNLAGGGETQYF
>-|-|TRBV6-5|TRBJ1-2
TGTGCCAGCAGCCTCGGTGACCGTTATGGCTACACCTTC
CASSLGDRYGYTF
>once|-|TRBV18|TRBJ2-5
TGTGCCAGCTCACCACCCGCCGGGACCGCGGACCAGGAGACCCAGTACTTC
CASSPPAGTADQETQYF
>-|-|TRBV6-1|TRBJ2-7
TGTGCCAGCAGTGAGGCGTGGGGGGAGCAGTACTTC
CASSEAWGEQYF
>-|-|TRBV11-2|TRBJ2-1
TGTGCCAGCAGCTTAGACCACAACAATGAGCAGTTCTTC
CASSLDHNNEQFF
>once|-|TRBV5-1|TRBJ2-5
TGCGCCAGCAGCTTTTCTATTGGGGGAGTCCAAGAGACCCAGTACTTC
CASSFSIGGVQETQYF
>-|TRBD2|TRBV9|TRBJ2-1
TGTGCCAGCAGCGTAGCGGGACTAGCGGTCTACAATGAGCAGTTCTTC
CASSVAGLAVYNEQFF
>-|-|TRBV11-3|TRBJ2-5
TGTGCCAGCACCCTTAATGATCCAGGACAAGAGACCCAGTACTTC
CASTLNDPGQETQYF
>-|-|TRBV28|TRBJ2-3
TGTGCCAGCAGCCCAGCGCCAAGCACAGATACGCAGTATTTT
CASSPAPSTDTQYF
>-|-|TRBV6-1|TRBJ1-2
TGTGCCAGCAGCCAAGACAGGATCCTCTGGGGCTACACCTTC
CASSQDRILWGYTF
>-|TRBD2|TRBV5-6|TRBJ2-7
TGTGCCAGCAGCACGACTAGCGGAAATTCCTACGAGCAGTACTTC
CASSTTSGNSYEQYF
>-|-|TRBV5-4|TRBJ2-5
TGTGCCAGCAGCTTCCGGGGCCAAGAGACCCAGTACTTC
CASSFRGQETQYF
>-|TRBD2|TRBV19|TRBJ2-3
TGTGCCAGTAGTATAGACGGGACTAGCGGAGATACGCAGTATTTT
CASSIDGTSGDTQYF
>-|TRBD1|TRBV6-1|TRBJ2-5
TGTGCCAGCGGGGCCTTACAGGGGAGAGAGACCCAGTACTTC
CASGALQGRETQYF
>-|-|TRBV6-1|TRBJ1-1
TGTGCCAGCAGTGAAAGGGGCGGGAGCACTGAAGCTTTCTTT
CASSERGGSTEAFF
>-|-|TRBV27|TRBJ2-3
TGTGCCAGCAGTAACCAGGGGACAGATACGCAGTATTTT
CASSNQGTDTQYF
>-|TRBD2|TRBV5-5|TRBJ2-2
TGTGCCAGCAGGCGCACTCTAGCGGGAGAAACCGGGGAGCTGTTTTTT
CASRRTLAGETGELFF
>-|TRBD2|TRBV30|TRBJ2-7
TGTGCCTGGAGTAGAGCGGGGGGACACGGCGAGCAGTACTTC
CAWSRAGGHGEQYF
>-|-|TRBV28|TRBJ2-2
TGTGCCAGCAGTTTATTGGGAAATTGGAAAGGGGAATCGAACACCGGGGAGCTGTTTTTT
CASSLLGNWKGESNTGELFF
>-|TRBD1|TRBV27|TRBJ2-3
TGTGCCAGCAGTTTACGCAGACAGGGAAGCACAGATACGCAGTATTTT
CASSLRRQGSTDTQYF
>-|-|TRBV11-2|TRBJ1-2
TGTGCCAGCAGCTTAGAAGTAACAGGGATCTATGGCTACACCTTC
CASSLEVTGIYGYTF
>-|TRBD2|TRBV9|TRBJ2-1
TGTGCCAGCAGCGTAATAGGGCGGGAGGGAGAGCAGTTCTTC
CASSVIGREGEQFF
>-|-|TRBV5-1|TRBJ2-7
TGCGCCAGCAGCCTTAACTCCGGGGCCCTCGGGGAGCAGTACTTC
CASSLNSGALGEQYF
>few|-|TRBV29-1|TRBJ1-2
TGCAGCATACTGGCCTTTAACTATGGCTACACCTTC
CSILAFNYGYTF
>-|TRBD1|TRBV10-3|TRBJ1-2
TGTGCCATCAGTGACCAAGGACAGGGGTTTGGCTACACCTTC
CAISDQGQGFGYTF
>-|-|TRBV28|TRBJ2-3
TGTGCCAGCAGCAACGGGGGCACAGATACGCAGTATTTT
CASSNGGTDTQYF
>-|-|TRBV7-2|TRBJ2-1
TGTGCCAGCAGCTTAAGGCTAGCCTACGGTAATGAGCAGTTCTTC
CASSLRLAYGNEQFF
>-|TRBD1|TRBV12-5|TRBJ1-6
TGTGCTAGTGGTTTGGAGTCAGGGGGCTTAGGTTCACCCCTCCACTTT
CASGLESGGLGSPLHF
>-|-|TRBV5-6|TRBJ1-1
TGTGCCAGCAGCTTGGTGGGCAGGAACACTGAAGCTTTCTTT
CASSLVGRNTEAFF
>-|TRBD1|TRBV25-1|TRBJ1-2
TGTGCCAGCAGTGATTGGGACAGGGGGCGGAATGAGGGCTACACCTTC
CASSDWDRGRNEGYTF
>-|-|TRBV5-6|TRBJ2-3
TGTGCCAGCAGCAGTGGGGCCTCGCGGTCAGTGGATACGCAGTATTTT
CASSSGASRSVDTQYF
>-|-|TRBV14|TRBJ1-1
TGTGCCAGCAGACCTCGTGGCTTGGGAAAATCGAACACTGAAGCTTTCTTT
CASRPRGLGKSNTEAFF
>-|-|TRBV19|TRBJ2-7
TGTGCCAGTAGTGCCGACTCGATTACCTACGAGCAGTACTTC
CASSADSITYEQYF